One and the same sample provided the 9 T cell receptor beta chains below, sequenced in a study of response to subunit inactivated influenza vaccine. TCRdb processed the RT-PCR reads anew with MiXCR; each CDR3 protein has one entry. The profile shows over 450,000 distinct CDR3 sequences, 10% to 15% of them singletons. The material sequenced was PBMCs from blood, taken roughly 47 days after vaccination. These receptors came from a man aged 50 to 59 who received an inactivated influenza vaccine.

This clonotype was seen only a few times. The chain couples TRBV7-8 to TRBJ2-5, with TRBD1 matching over 7 bases. The CDR3 has 15 residues. Germline lookup yields CDR1 SGHVS and CDR2 FQNEAQ. Trimming took 0 bases from V and 7 from J; bases not matched to a gene: 8. CDR3 region: CASSLAVYRGGTQYF. The CDR3 DNA is TGTGCCAGCAGCTTAGCGGTATACAGGGGTGGGACCCAGTACTTC.

The chain carries TRBV24-1 and TRBJ2-7; 10 nucleotides align to TRBD2. V dropped 1 base and J dropped 6; count of bases not matched to a gene: 11. This CDR3 comprises 17 residues. CDR1 KGHDR and CDR2 SFDVKD come from the germline V gene. Written as DNA, the CDR3 is TGTGCCACCAGTGATTTACAGAGCGGGGGGGCCTCCGCCGAGCAGTACTTC. This translates into CATSDLQSGGASAEQYF.

This clonotype was observed many times. The V gene is TRBV12-3 or TRBV12-4, the J gene TRBJ1-1, with no clear D. The V gene lost 5 bases and the J gene lost 1 base, with 5 bases spanning the gap. The CDR3 is made up of 12 amino acids. CDR3 sequence (DNA): TGTGCCAGCAGTCCAGAGAACACTGAAGCTTTCTTT. Protein product: CASSPENTEAFF.

This clonotype was counted only a few times. This chain links TRBV24-1 with TRBJ1-5; D unclear. Germline V gene data show CDR1 as KGHDR and CDR2 as SFDVKD. CDR3 size: 17 residues. Trimming cost V 4 bases and J 3 bases, with 18 bases left between them. The CDR3 DNA reads TGTGCCACCAGTGACCCACAATGGCCTTTCTCCAATCAGCCCCAGCATTTT. Protein product: CATSDPQWPFSNQPQHF.

The V gene is TRBV24-1, the J gene TRBJ2-5, with 8 bases aligning to TRBD2. Per the germline V gene, CDR1 is KGHDR and CDR2 is SFDVKD. After removal of 7 bases from V and 4 bases from J, the junction contained 4 bases not matched to a gene. The CDR3 covers 13 residues. CDR3 bases: TGTGCCACCAGCGAGCGGGGGATAGAGACCCAGTACTTC. This encodes CATSERGIETQYF.

The table lists this clonotype with a few counts. The chain employs TRBV7-2 and TRBJ1-6, with D perhaps matching TRBD1 (6 bases). Germline loops: CDR1 SGHTA, CDR2 FQGNSA. The CDR3 is 15 residues long. The V end lost 1 base, the J end lost 7 bases, and 11 bases lay between the germline ends. The CDR3 coding sequence is TGTGCCAGCAGCTTAGTTGCAGGGGTAAATTCACCCCTCCACTTT. This codes for CASSLVAGVNSPLHF.

This clonotype turned up a few times. The chain recombines TRBV4-3 with TRBJ2-2, with a tentative D call TRBD2 (5 bases). The V gene lost 3 bases and the J gene lost 3 bases, with 8 bases spanning the gap. CDR1 is LGHNA, CDR2 YSLEER, per germline. The CDR3 loop spans 14 amino acids. The CDR3: CASSQDSHTGELFF. In DNA, the CDR3 is TGCGCCAGCAGCCAGGACTCACACACCGGGGAGCTGTTTTTT.

The chain combines TRBV7-6 with TRBJ2-5; 9 bases agree with TRBD1. CDR3 length: 16 residues. V lost 5 bases, J lost 5 bases, and 12 bases stayed unmatched. Germline CDR1 SGHVS, CDR2 FNYEAQ. DNA for the CDR3: TGTGCCAGCAGCGGCCCGGGACAGGGATCGGGGGAGACCCAGTACTTC. It translates to CASSGPGQGSGETQYF.

This clonotype was picked up many times. The chain links TRBV7-9 to TRBJ2-7; D remains ambiguous. V shed 2 bases and J shed 4 bases, with 6 bases lying between them. Germline V gene lookup returns CDR1 SEHNR and CDR2 FQNEAQ (reference sequence). The CDR3 covers 12 residues. CDR3 sequence (DNA): TGTGCCAGCAGCTTAATCGGGTACGAGCAGTACTTC. Residues: CASSLIGYEQYF.